The 10 T cell receptor beta chains below were found in one sample sequenced in a study of CD8 T cells in Susac syndrome. When the RNA was reverse transcribed, random hexamers were used with an input of roughly 0.5 to 1 ug. MiXCR, run by TCRdb on the immunoSEQ multiplex PCR reads, gives a single entry per CDR3 protein. The sample shows about 200,000 distinct CDR3 sequences, 85% to 95% of them seen only once. The specimen was CD4+ T cells from PBMCs. The receptor source for this set is a human donor with multiple sclerosis.

V gene TRBV7-6 combines with J gene TRBJ1-5; TRBD1 matches at 7 bases. The V and J ends lost 5 bases and 5 bases, in that order; junction bases with no gene match: 3. The CDR3 length is 13 residues. Per the germline V gene, CDR1 is SGHVS and CDR2 is FNYEAQ. CDR3 sequence reads: CASSAGQDQPQHF. CDR3 sequence (DNA): TGTGCCAGCAGCGCAGGACAGGATCAGCCCCAGCATTTT.

CDR3 loop: CASSPRGLGEQFF. The CDR3 DNA is TGTGCCAGCTCTCCCAGGGGGCTAGGTGAGCAGTTCTTC. The chain has TRBV18 and TRBJ2-1; 8 bases match TRBD1. The CDR3 totals 13 residues. V lost 6 bases and J lost 9; bases outside the gene matches: 7. The V gene's germline CDR1 is KGHSH and CDR2 LQKENI.

The CDR3 DNA sequence: TGCAGTGGGTACAAGGAAGGGGGCAATCAGCCCCAGCATTTT. Its protein is CSGYKEGGNQPQHF. This chain uses TRBV20-1 with TRBJ1-5, with D perhaps matching TRBD1 (5 bases). The V gene's germline CDR1 is DFQATT and CDR2 SNEGSKA (reference sequence). Trimming removed 7 bases from V and 2 bases from J, with 15 bases in between. The CDR3 is 14 residues long.

J is TRBJ2-5 and V is TRBV5-1; D assignment may be TRBD1 or TRBD2 (5 bases each). CDR1 SGHRS and CDR2 YFSETQ come from the germline V gene. This CDR3 is built from 15 residues. V was shortened by 4 bases and J by 1 base, with 14 bases between the two germline ends. CDR3 loop: CASSRSTGPQETQYF. The CDR3 DNA reads as TGCGCCAGCAGCCGGTCGACGGGACCCCAAGAGACCCAGTACTTC. Full variable domain (rest looked up from reference TRBV5-1 and TRBJ2-5): KAGVTQTPRYLIKTRGQQVTLSCSPISGHRSVSWYQQTPGQGLQFLFEYFSETQRNKGNFPGRFSGRQFSNSRSEMNVSTLELGDSALYLCASSRSTGPQETQYFGPGTRLLVL.

Only one count was recorded for this clonotype. This chain links TRBV25-1 with TRBJ1-6, with D unresolved. Germline CDR1 MGHDK, CDR2 SYGVNS. V was pared by 5 bases and J by 6 bases, with 8 bases between. CDR3 size: 13 residues. CDR3 bases: TGTGCCAGCAGTTTTAGTGGTAATTCACCCCTCCACTTT. This codes for CASSFSGNSPLHF.

This chain links TRBV7-9 with TRBJ2-3; maybe TRBD1 (6 bases). Germline V CDR1 and CDR2: SEHNR, FQNEAQ (reference sequence). V shed 3 bases and J shed 4 bases, with 17 bases lying between them. The CDR3 has 16 residues. Here the CDR3 reads CASSFHTGTSSDTQYF. In DNA, the CDR3 is TGTGCCAGCAGCTTTCATACCGGGACATCATCAGATACGCAGTATTTT.

In its sample, this clonotype was seen once. The chain couples TRBV20-1 to TRBJ1-2; D perhaps matches TRBD1 (6 bases). Trimming removed 3 bases at V and 2 bases at J, with 19 bases between. Germline CDR1 DFQATT, CDR2 SNEGSKA (reference sequence). CDR3 size: 16 residues. The CDR3 DNA sequence: TGCAGTGCTAGGACCCGGGACACCCGAATCAACTATGGCTACACCTTC. It translates to CSARTRDTRINYGYTF.

This chain joins TRBV7-2 and TRBJ1-6; no definite D call. Germline-derived CDR1 and CDR2 are SGHTA and FQGNSA. V lost 1 base and J 7 bases, leaving 8 bases between the germline ends. The CDR3 is 14 amino acids. CDR3 sequence reads: CASSLEAVNSPLHF. DNA of the CDR3: TGTGCCAGCAGCTTAGAGGCGGTGAATTCACCCCTCCACTTT. The entire variable domain, with the rest obtained from reference TRBV7-2 and TRBJ1-6, is as follows: GAGVSQSPSNKVTEKGKDVELRCDPISGHTALYWYRQSLGQGLEFLIYFQGNSAPDKSGLPSDRFSAERTGGSVSTLTIQRTQQEDSAVYLCASSLEAVNSPLHFGNGTRLTVT.

The chain carries TRBV27 and TRBJ1-1, with unresolved D. The CDR3 has 16 amino acids. The V end was cut by 3 bases, the J end by 0 bases, with 14 bases between. Germline V gene data show CDR1 as MNHEY and CDR2 as SMNVEV (reference sequence). The CDR3 DNA sequence: TGTGCCAGCAGTTTCGACCCCCGACGGGTGAACACTGAAGCTTTCTTT. This codes for CASSFDPRRVNTEAFF.

The chain joins TRBV3-1 to TRBJ2-5, with D unresolved. Deletions cut 1 base from V and 1 base from J, with 7 bases between. Per germline, CDR1 LGHDT and CDR2 YNNKEL (reference sequence). The CDR3 runs to 14 residues. CDR3 nucleotides: TGTGCCAGCAGCCAAGCAGTAGTCCAAGAGACCCAGTACTTC. Translation gives CASSQAVVQETQYF.